This passage covers 28 T cell receptor beta chains from one sample sequenced in a study of shared clonotypes between healthy human individuals. Profiled with immunoSEQ multiplex PCR; TCRdb holds only in-frame clones, not every one. The sample shows approximately 2,000,000 clones, just under 95% of them seen only once. Specimen: naive CD4+ T cells from PBMCs. Subset meaning: CD45RA+ positively selected. Receptor source: a man aged 18 to 29 in good health. Some clones in this sample may be carry-over from other donors' samples.

The genes are TRBV7-8 and TRBJ1-5; 7 positions match TRBD1. The germline V gene has CDR1 SGHVS and CDR2 FQNEAQ. V lost 5 bases and J lost 3; bases outside the gene matches: 10. The CDR3 is made up of 16 amino acids. CDR3 amino acids: CASSLVGQGVNQPQHF. CDR3 DNA sequence: TGTGCCAGCAGCCTCGTCGGGCAGGGGGTCAATCAGCCCCAGCATTTT.

This chain connects TRBV19 to TRBJ1-5; D remains ambiguous. Germline V gene data show CDR1 as LNHDA and CDR2 as SQIVND (reference sequence). V lost 2 bases to trimming and J lost 2 bases, with 28 bases between them. The CDR3 has 21 residues. CDR3: CASSILGLPSTYSSGNQPQHF. In DNA form, the CDR3 reads TGTGCCAGTAGTATACTAGGGCTCCCTTCGACTTATAGCAGTGGCAATCAGCCCCAGCATTTT.

This clone was recorded once. The CDR3 DNA follows: TGTGCCAGTAGTATTTCCGGGGTTAACACTGAAGCTTTCTTT. Its translation: CASSISGVNTEAFF. The rearrangement joins TRBV19 to TRBJ1-1; unclear D gene. V was cut by 3 bases and J by 2 bases, with 10 bases left in between. CDR3 length: 14 residues. Germline V CDR1 and CDR2: LNHDA, SQIVND (reference sequence).

The chain couples TRBV2 to TRBJ2-5, with no clear D. The CDR3 is 13 amino acids. V was trimmed by 1 base and J by 1 base, leaving 4 bases between them. The germline gives CDR1 SNHLY, CDR2 FYNNEI. CDR3 amino acids: CASSEDSQETQYF. In nucleotides, the CDR3 is TGTGCCAGCAGTGAAGACAGCCAAGAGACCCAGTACTTC.

The DNA of the CDR3 is TGTGCCAGCAGCTTAACGATCTCCTACAATGAGCAGTTCTTC. Protein: CASSLTISYNEQFF. V usage is TRBV7-9 and J usage is TRBJ2-1; D call uncertain. Germline CDR1 SEHNR, CDR2 FQNEAQ (reference sequence). This CDR3 has 14 residues. V was trimmed by 2 bases and J by 0 bases, leaving 5 bases between them.

The chain couples TRBV29-1 to TRBJ2-1, with TRBD2 as a possible D gene (5 bases). V shed 6 bases and J shed 7 bases, with 16 bases lying between them. Looked up from germline, CDR1 is SQVTM and CDR2 is ANQGSEA. CDR3 length: 13 amino acids. The CDR3 protein is CSVAGILRNEQFF. CDR3 nucleotide sequence: TGCAGCGTGGCCGGGATCTTGAGAAATGAGCAGTTCTTC.

The chain joins TRBV7-2 to TRBJ1-3; the match to TRBD1 covers 7 bases. V dropped 3 bases and J dropped 0; count of bases not matched to a gene: 5. The CDR3 extends over 16 amino acids. Germline V gives CDR1 SGHTA, CDR2 FQGNSA. CDR3 in amino acids: CASSFQGGGSGNTIYF. The DNA for the CDR3 is TGTGCCAGCAGCTTCCAGGGGGGAGGCTCTGGAAACACCATATATTTT. The full variable domain, with the rest looked up from reference TRBV7-2 and TRBJ1-3, is GAGVSQSPSNKVTEKGKDVELRCDPISGHTALYWYRQSLGQGLEFLIYFQGNSAPDKSGLPSDRFSAERTGGSVSTLTIQRTQQEDSAVYLCASSFQGGGSGNTIYFGEGSWLTVV.

To note about this clone: The sample holds other DNA sequences that translate to the same CDR3. The chain has TRBV15 and TRBJ2-5; D is uncertain. The germline V and J ends were trimmed by 1 base and 5 bases, with 5 bases remaining between them. Germline CDR1 reads LNHNV; CDR2 reads YYDKDF (reference sequence). CDR3 length equals 12 residues. CDR3 coding DNA: TGTGCCACCAGCAGAGTGACGGAGACCCAGTACTTC. It is translated as CATSRVTETQYF.

The genes are TRBV7-9 and TRBJ2-3; D is perhaps TRBD2 (7 bases). Germline V gene lookup returns CDR1 SEHNR and CDR2 FQNEAQ (reference sequence). The CDR3 totals 15 residues. Deletions cut 7 bases from V and 4 bases from J, with 18 bases between. The CDR3 coding sequence is TGTGCCAGCACCTCACGCGGGGGCGCCGCAGATACGCAGTATTTT. Its translation: CASTSRGGAADTQYF. The complete variable domain, with remaining parts taken from reference TRBV7-9 and TRBJ2-3, reads DTGVSQNPRHKITKRGQNVTFRCDPISEHNRLYWYRQTLGQGPEFLTYFQNEAQLEKSRLLSDRFSAERPKGSFSTLEIQRTEQGDSAMYLCASTSRGGAADTQYFGPGTRLTVL.

The V and J genes are TRBV29-1 and TRBJ2-1; D remains unclear. Germline CDR1 is SQVTM and CDR2 is ANQGSEA. CDR3 length: 11 amino acids. The CDR3 is CTTKGMDEQFF. CDR3 nucleotides: TGCACCACTAAAGGCATGGATGAGCAGTTCTTC.

A note on this clone: The same CDR3 also results from other DNA sequences found in this sample. This sequence joins TRBV7-8 and TRBJ1-1; D is perhaps TRBD1 (6 bases). Germline V gene sequence: CDR1 SGHVS, CDR2 FQNEAQ. The CDR3 is made up of 14 amino acids. V gave up 5 bases and J gave up 1 base, with 11 bases separating them. The DNA of the CDR3 is TGTGCCAGCAGCCTGGGACATTCGAACACTGAAGCTTTCTTT. This sequence encodes CASSLGHSNTEAFF.

The table lists this clone with a count of one. The chain employs TRBV27 and TRBJ1-2; 7 positions agree with TRBD1. This CDR3 is 15 amino acids long. The germline V gene has CDR1 MNHEY and CDR2 SMNVEV (reference sequence). Trimming removed 5 bases from V and 1 base from J; junction bases left unmatched: 7. CDR3 bases: TGTGCCAGCAGTGTTACGACAGGGAGTAACTATGGCTACACCTTC. Translation: CASSVTTGSNYGYTF.

The CDR3 here is CASSLWAGVYNEQFF. In nucleotides, the CDR3 is TGTGCCAGCAGCTTATGGGCGGGAGTATACAATGAGCAGTTCTTC. The rearrangement joins TRBV7-2 to TRBJ2-1; the match to TRBD2 covers 7 bases. Germline V gene sequence: CDR1 SGHTA, CDR2 FQGNSA. The ends lost 2 bases at V and 4 bases at J; junction bases unmatched: 5. This CDR3 region has 15 residues.

A single count supports this clone. The rearrangement joins TRBV2 to TRBJ2-3, with D perhaps TRBD1 or TRBD2 (5 bases each). The V end was cut by 10 bases, the J end by 2 bases, with 16 bases between. This CDR3 contains 14 residues. Germline V gene lookup returns CDR1 SNHLY and CDR2 FYNNEI. As DNA, the CDR3 is TGTGCCAACCATCCGGGACGACTCACAGATACGCAGTATTTT. It yields the protein CANHPGRLTDTQYF.

In this sample, this clone turned up once. This sequence joins TRBV28 and TRBJ1-4; unclear D gene. CDR1 and CDR2 (germline): MDHEN, SYDVKM. V was pared by 4 bases and J by 0 bases, with 9 bases between. The CDR3 length is 15 residues. The chain's CDR3 is CASSSSVTTNEKLFF. In DNA, the CDR3 is TGTGCCAGCAGTTCCTCCGTTACAACTAATGAAAAACTGTTTTTT.

This sequence joins TRBV28 and TRBJ1-3; D is uncertain. Looked up from germline, CDR1 is MDHEN and CDR2 is SYDVKM. The length of the CDR3 is 15 residues. V was cut by 2 bases and J by 0 bases, with 8 bases left in between. CDR3 sequence reads: CASSLRSPSGNTIYF. In nucleotides, the CDR3 is TGTGCCAGCAGTTTACGCAGCCCCTCTGGAAACACCATATATTTT.

V and J are TRBV6-1 and TRBJ2-7, with 12 bases matching TRBD1. V was pared by 6 bases and J by 6 bases, with 9 bases of the junction left unmatched. Germline values: CDR1 MNHNS, CDR2 SASEGT. The CDR3 has 15 amino acids. CDR3 protein: CASSRKGTGGSEQYF. The CDR3 DNA is TGTGCCAGCAGCCGGAAGGGGACAGGGGGCTCCGAGCAGTACTTC.

Turning to this clone: A read error may produce the germline difference seen at one junction end. The chain carries TRBV5-1 and TRBJ2-5; TRBD2 matches 7 bases. The germline V gene encodes CDR1 SGHRS and CDR2 YFSETQ. The CDR3 runs 15 residues. The CDR3 region is CASSLQLGRGEAQYF. Written as DNA, the CDR3 is TGCGCCAGCAGCTTGCAGCTTGGGAGGGGAGAGGCCCAGTACTTC.

The chain joins TRBV6-4 to TRBJ2-1; 9 bases match TRBD2. V gave up 0 bases and J gave up 4 bases; unmatched junction bases: 10. Germline V gene lookup returns CDR1 MRHNA and CDR2 SNTAGT. The CDR3 totals 18 residues. The CDR3 here is CASSDSSMAGGVYNEQFF. The CDR3 bases are TGTGCCAGCAGTGACTCGAGTATGGCGGGAGGGGTTTACAATGAGCAGTTCTTC.

V usage is TRBV6-1 and J usage is TRBJ1-5, with 10 bases that match TRBD1. After removal of 6 bases from V and 6 bases from J, the junction contained 8 bases not matched to a gene. The V gene's germline CDR1 is MNHNS and CDR2 SASEGT. The CDR3 contains 15 residues. The CDR3 protein is CASSTGQGTFQPQHF. The CDR3 coding sequence is TGTGCCAGCAGCACGGGACAGGGGACGTTTCAGCCCCAGCATTTT.

The V gene is TRBV7-9, the J gene TRBJ2-6; 10 nucleotides agree with TRBD1. With 5 bases clipped from V and 0 bases from J, the junction kept 10 bases outside the gene matches. CDR3 length: 19 amino acids. Germline assignment: CDR1 SEHNR and CDR2 FQNEAQ (reference sequence). The DNA for the CDR3 is TGTGCCAGCAGCCGCCGGACAGGGGGATTCCACTCTGGGGCCAACGTCCTGACTTTC. Its translation is CASSRRTGGFHSGANVLTF.

This chain connects TRBV7-2 to TRBJ2-1; TRBD1 aligns across 7 bases. The V gene end was trimmed by 5 bases and the J gene end by 4 bases; junction bases not matched to a gene: 5. There are 14 residues in the CDR3. CDR1 is SGHTA, CDR2 FQGNSA, per germline. The CDR3 spells CASSPGQVYNEQFF. The CDR3 DNA reads as TGTGCCAGCAGCCCCGGACAGGTATACAATGAGCAGTTCTTC. Full variable domain (outside the CDR3, taken from reference TRBV7-2 and TRBJ2-1): GAGVSQSPSNKVTEKGKDVELRCDPISGHTALYWYRQSLGQGLEFLIYFQGNSAPDKSGLPSDRFSAERTGGSVSTLTIQRTQQEDSAVYLCASSPGQVYNEQFFGPGTRLTVL.

This chain joins TRBV7-3 and TRBJ2-2, with 14 bases that match TRBD2. Per the germline V gene, CDR1 is SGHTA and CDR2 is FQGTGA. Germline trimming cut 4 bases from V and 6 bases from J; bases unmatched to any gene: 4. CDR3 length: 16 residues. CDR3 loop: CASSSRLAGGAGELFF. The CDR3 region has the DNA TGTGCCAGCAGCTCCAGACTAGCGGGAGGGGCCGGGGAGCTGTTTTTT. Combining the CDR3 with reference TRBV7-3 and TRBJ2-2 gives the whole variable domain GAGVSQTPSNKVTEKGKYVELRCDPISGHTALYWYRQSLGQGPEFLIYFQGTGAADDSGLPNDRFFAVRPEGSVSTLKIQRTERGDSAVYLCASSSRLAGGAGELFFGEGSRLTVL.

The V and J genes are TRBV30 and TRBJ2-1; 8 bases line up with TRBD1. The germline gives CDR1 GTSNPN, CDR2 SVGIG (reference sequence). This CDR3 is built from 15 residues. V lost 2 bases, J lost 2 bases, and 5 bases stayed unmatched. The DNA for the CDR3 is TGTGCCTGGAGTACAGGACAGGGAACCTACAATGAGCAGTTCTTC. Translating it yields CAWSTGQGTYNEQFF.

The V gene is TRBV15, the J gene TRBJ2-1; 7 nucleotides agree with TRBD2. Germline V gives CDR1 LNHNV, CDR2 YYDKDF (reference sequence). The CDR3 has 16 residues. Trimming took 0 bases from V and 4 from J; bases not matched to a gene: 6. CDR3 sequence (DNA): TGTGCCACCAGCAGAGATTCAGGGACTAAATACAATGAGCAGTTCTTC. Its translation is CATSRDSGTKYNEQFF.

V gene TRBV28 combines with J gene TRBJ2-1; 7 nucleotides agree with TRBD2. CDR1 and CDR2 from the germline V gene are MDHEN and SYDVKM. The CDR3 is 16 residues long. V lost 3 bases and J lost 0; bases outside the gene matches: 5. In nucleotides, the CDR3 is TGTGCCAGCAGTTTGAGCGGGGCCGCCTCCTACAATGAGCAGTTCTTC. Translated: CASSLSGAASYNEQFF.

The chain carries TRBV6-6 and TRBJ2-7; 9 bases are a match to TRBD1. This CDR3 is 13 amino acids long. Germline CDR1 reads MNHNY; CDR2 reads SVGAGI (reference sequence). J gave up 5 bases and V 10 bases, and 9 bases lay outside the gene matches. In DNA, the CDR3 is TGTGCCACAAGACAGGGGGGTCAGGACGAGCAGTACTTC. Its translation: CATRQGGQDEQYF.

The gene calls are TRBV19 and TRBJ1-5, with D possibly matching TRBD1 (6 bases). V lost 7 bases, J lost 7 bases, and 14 bases lay in between. Germline CDR1 and CDR2: LNHDA and SQIVND (reference sequence). This CDR3 has 13 residues. CDR3 region: CASMGRGDQPQHF. The CDR3 DNA follows: TGTGCCAGTATGGGAAGGGGGGACCAGCCCCAGCATTTT.